The 18 T cell receptor beta chains below all came from one sample that was sequenced in a study of cytomegalovirus exposure and HLA in healthy donors. The PCR was carried out with 60 Vbeta primers and 13 Jbeta primers. Here immunoSEQ multiplex PCR was the method, and the copy in TCRdb shows in-frame clones only, minus some. The repertoire includes around 220,000 clones, roughly 80% of them detected once, and 15% to 18% sits in the top ten. The source material was PBMCs. These receptors were obtained from a man in his forties in good health and CMV-seronegative.

The chain couples TRBV2 to TRBJ2-7; the match to TRBD1 covers 9 bases. This CDR3 comprises 14 residues. With V trimmed by 6 bases and J by 4 bases, 7 bases remained unmatched. The germline CDR1 and CDR2 sequences are SNHLY and FYNNEI. The CDR3 DNA reads as TGTGCCAGCAGAGAGGACAGGGGAAAATACGAGCAGTACTTC. Amino acid sequence: CASREDRGKYEQYF.

The CDR3 DNA follows: TGTGCCATCAGTGAGACCCCTAGCGGGGGGCCTTCCACCGGGGAGCTGTTTTTT. The encoded protein is CAISETPSGGPSTGELFF. The chain has TRBV10-3 and TRBJ2-2; TRBD2 matches at 11 bases. Per germline, CDR1 ENHRY and CDR2 SYGVKD. V gave up 2 bases and J gave up 4 bases; unmatched junction bases: 9. The CDR3 totals 18 residues.

The chain uses TRBV4-1 and TRBJ2-4; D may be TRBD2 (5 bases). Trimming left V 1 base short and J 0 bases short, with 19 bases between. Looked up from germline, CDR1 is MGHRA and CDR2 is YSYEKL. CDR3 length equals 19 residues. DNA of the CDR3: TGCGCCAGCAGCCAAGGTGGAGGTCAGCTGAGGCTAGCCAAAAACATTCAGTACTTC. This codes for CASSQGGGQLRLAKNIQYF.

V and J are TRBV2 and TRBJ1-1, with TRBD1 matching 8 bases. The CDR3 contains 13 residues. Trimming at V came to 6 bases and at J to 3 bases, leaving 3 bases not matched to a gene. CDR1 and CDR2 (germline): SNHLY, FYNNEI. The CDR3 DNA is TGTGCCAGCAGCCTGACAGGGGACACTGAAGCTTTCTTT. Translating it yields CASSLTGDTEAFF.

Comments on this clone: Mismatch with germline at one junction end may stem from a read error. The chain uses TRBV5-1 and TRBJ2-1; the D gene is possibly TRBD2 (6 bases). This CDR3 contains 14 residues. CDR1 is SGHRS, CDR2 YFSETQ, per germline. The CDR3 DNA reads TGCGCCAGCAGCTTCCGGGACTCCAACAATGAGCAGTTCTTC. It translates to CASSFRDSNNEQFF.

This clone occurred a few times. The CDR3 DNA sequence: TGTGCCTGGGGGAGGACTAGCGGACCCTACAATGAGCAGTTCTTC. As protein: CAWGRTSGPYNEQFF. The chain recombines TRBV30 with TRBJ2-1; 10 nucleotides agree with TRBD2. The CDR3 extends over 15 amino acids. CDR1 and CDR2 (germline): GTSNPN, SVGIG (reference sequence). V lost 5 bases, J lost 2 bases, and 6 bases stayed unmatched. Drawing the rest from reference TRBV30 and TRBJ2-1, the complete variable domain is SQTIHQWPATLVQPVGSPLSLECTVEGTSNPNLYWYRQAAGRGLQLLFYSVGIGQISSEVPQNLSASRPQDRQFILSSKKLLLSDSGFYLCAWGRTSGPYNEQFFGPGTRLTVL.

The rearrangement uses TRBV28 and TRBJ2-1, with 10 nucleotides matching TRBD1. Germline trimming cut 6 bases from V and 4 bases from J; bases unmatched to any gene: 3. Per the germline V gene, CDR1 is MDHEN and CDR2 is SYDVKM. CDR3 length: 14 residues. CDR3 sequence (DNA): TGTGCCAGCAGGGGACAGGGGTCGTACAATGAGCAGTTCTTC. Translated, it gives CASRGQGSYNEQFF.

CDR3: CASSLDRGGGNTIYF. CDR3 DNA: TGTGCCAGCAGCTTAGACAGGGGTGGCGGAAACACCATATATTTT. The rearrangement uses TRBV7-2 and TRBJ1-3; TRBD1 matches 7 bases. The CDR3 runs to 15 residues. Germline CDR1 and CDR2: SGHTA and FQGNSA. V was pared by 1 base and J by 4 bases, with 4 bases of the junction left unmatched.

The chain combines TRBV19 with TRBJ1-5; 7 bases are shared with TRBD1. The CDR3 has 14 residues. V was clipped by 8 bases and J by 4 bases; unmatched bases: 8. Per the germline V gene, CDR1 is LNHDA and CDR2 is SQIVND (reference sequence). The CDR3 region is CASGTQGDNQPQHF. CDR3 DNA sequence: TGTGCCAGTGGGACCCAGGGGGATAATCAGCCCCAGCATTTT.

The chain carries TRBV19 and TRBJ2-7; maybe TRBD2 (6 bases). Germline lookup yields CDR1 LNHDA and CDR2 SQIVND (reference sequence). The CDR3 has 14 amino acids. Trimming took off 5 bases at V and 6 bases at J, with 17 bases between the two ends. This CDR3 is CASSLGGAGTEQYF. DNA for the CDR3: TGTGCCAGTAGTCTTGGAGGGGCAGGGACCGAGCAGTACTTC.

This clone was found once. This rearrangement joins TRBV11-2 to TRBJ1-2; D is unclear. The V end lost 2 bases, the J end lost 0 bases, and 4 bases lay between the germline ends. The CDR3 is made up of 13 amino acids. Germline V gives CDR1 SGHAT, CDR2 FQNNGV. The CDR3 DNA sequence: TGTGCCAGCAGCTTAAGAGCTAACTATGGCTACACCTTC. Its translation: CASSLRANYGYTF.

This clone was counted a few times. The rearrangement links TRBV7-3 to TRBJ2-5; 11 bases match TRBD1. Germline V CDR1 and CDR2: SGHTA, FQGTGA. The CDR3 has 15 residues. J gave up 4 bases and V 5 bases, and 6 bases lay outside the gene matches. Written as DNA, the CDR3 is TGTGCCAGCAGCGGACAGGGACAGGGGGGAGAGACCCAGTACTTC. As protein: CASSGQGQGGETQYF.

The rearrangement links TRBV5-1 to TRBJ2-1; D perhaps matches TRBD2 (6 bases). V lost 3 bases, J lost 9 bases, and 19 bases lay in between. Germline V gene sequence: CDR1 SGHRS, CDR2 YFSETQ. The CDR3 extends over 15 amino acids. CDR3 bases: TGCGCCAGCAGCTGGAGGGGAGATCATGCATCTGAGCAGTTCTTC. Its translation: CASSWRGDHASEQFF.

The DNA for the CDR3 is TGTGCCAGCAGCGGCGGGGTGAACACTGAAGCTTTCTTT. It specifies CASSGGVNTEAFF. The J gene is TRBJ1-1, the V gene TRBV2; no definite D call. The length of the CDR3 is 13 residues. Germline CDR1 is SNHLY and CDR2 is FYNNEI. V gave up 6 bases and J gave up 0 bases, with 8 bases separating them.

This chain uses TRBV9 with TRBJ1-1; TRBD1 might be the D (6 bases). Between the trimmed V and J ends, which lost 4 bases and 1 base, there was a span of 11 bases. Germline V gene sequence: CDR1 SGDLS, CDR2 YYNGEE. This CDR3 has 14 amino acids. The CDR3 nucleotides read TGTGCCAGCAGCCCTACAGGGAAGAACACTGAAGCTTTCTTT. It codes for CASSPTGKNTEAFF.

This clone turned up a few times. V usage is TRBV4-1 and J usage is TRBJ2-1, with 7 bases aligning to TRBD2. The trim removed 6 bases at V and 5 bases at J, leaving 4 bases unmatched. This CDR3 comprises 13 residues. CDR1 is MGHRA, CDR2 YSYEKL, per germline. CDR3 sequence: CASSGLGNNEQFF. The CDR3 nucleotides read TGCGCCAGCAGTGGACTAGGGAACAATGAGCAGTTCTTC.

CDR3 sequence (DNA): TGTGCCAGTGGAGGGGTTTGGCCCCAGCATTTT. Translated: CASGGVWPQHF. The V call is TRBV19, the J call TRBJ1-5; maybe TRBD1 (5 bases). Germline CDR1 is LNHDA and CDR2 is SQIVND (reference sequence). This CDR3 is 11 amino acids long. V was trimmed by 8 bases and J by 9 bases, leaving 11 bases between them.

The V call is TRBV12-5, the J call TRBJ1-1; D unclear. The V end was cut by 3 bases, the J end by 1 base, with 15 bases between. This CDR3 is 16 amino acids long. CDR1 and CDR2 from the germline V gene are LGHNT and FRNRAP. The CDR3 region is CASGLMVEAANTEAFF. In nucleotides, the CDR3 is TGTGCTAGTGGTTTAATGGTGGAGGCAGCGAACACTGAAGCTTTCTTT.